These 19 T cell receptor beta chains came from one sample sequenced in a study of CD8+ T cells in alopecia areata. After isolation, RNA underwent reverse transcription to generate cDNA as the sequencing template. The assay was immunoSEQ multiplex PCR, and TCRdb's table has in-frame clones only and misses some. This sample yields over 200,000 clones, of which 64% are seen a single time; roughly 4.2% belongs to the top ten. Treatment: oral pan-JAK inhibitor, 5-10 mg twice daily. The input for sequencing was CD4+ T cells sorted from blood, taken at week 4, from a patient treated with tofacitinib. The receptors stem from a human donor with alopecia areata.

The V and J genes are TRBV5-1 and TRBJ1-1; possible D gene TRBD1, 6 bases. Germline V gene data show CDR1 as SGHRS and CDR2 as YFSETQ. The V and J ends lost 0 bases and 0 bases respectively, with 12 bases between them. The CDR3 is made up of 16 amino acids. The CDR3 bases are TGCGCCAGCAGCTTGGGCAGGGGCCGGGTGAACACTGAAGCTTTCTTT. Amino acid sequence: CASSLGRGRVNTEAFF.

Only one count was recorded for this clone. This sequence joins TRBV30 and TRBJ1-2; unclear D gene. Trimming left V 5 bases short and J 3 bases short, with 7 bases between. CDR3 length: 11 amino acids. From germline, CDR1 is GTSNPN and CDR2 SVGIG (reference sequence). CDR3 protein: CAWRWHYGYTF. The CDR3 DNA follows: TGTGCCTGGCGGTGGCACTATGGCTACACCTTC.

V is TRBV27 and J is TRBJ1-6; 9 nucleotides align to TRBD1. Trimming took 4 bases from V and 7 from J; bases not matched to a gene: 5. The CDR3 has 15 residues. Germline V lookup: CDR1 MNHEY, CDR2 SMNVEV (reference sequence). The CDR3 here is CASSSGTGRNSPLHF. The DNA for the CDR3 is TGTGCCAGCAGTTCCGGGACAGGGAGGAATTCACCCCTCCACTTT.

CDR3 region: CAWSEKGGFTEAFF. The CDR3 DNA follows: TGTGCCTGGAGTGAAAAGGGCGGTTTTACTGAAGCTTTCTTT. The chain carries TRBV30 and TRBJ1-1; the D is unclear. V was trimmed by 1 base and J by 5 bases, leaving 14 bases between them. CDR3 length: 14 residues. Looked up from germline, CDR1 is GTSNPN and CDR2 is SVGIG (reference sequence).

The chain combines TRBV29-1 with TRBJ2-7; 11 positions match TRBD1. Germline loops: CDR1 SQVTM, CDR2 ANQGSEA. The CDR3 extends over 14 amino acids. Trimming cost V 2 bases and J 4 bases; bases outside gene matches: 4. CDR3 sequence reads: CSVERTGGRYEQYF. The CDR3 bases are TGCAGCGTTGAACGGACAGGGGGCAGGTACGAGCAGTACTTC.

This sequence joins TRBV15 and TRBJ2-5, with no clear D. This CDR3 spans 15 amino acids. Germline CDR1 and CDR2: LNHNV and YYDKDF (reference sequence). V lost 0 bases to trimming and J lost 1 base, with 9 bases between them. The CDR3, as DNA: TGTGCCACCAGCAGAGATCCAACTATCCAAGAGACCCAGTACTTC. This gives the protein CATSRDPTIQETQYF.

This clone was found a few times. The chain links TRBV29-1 to TRBJ2-6; a weak D match, TRBD2 (5 bases). Germline CDR1 SQVTM, CDR2 ANQGSEA. The CDR3 is 15 amino acids. V shed 3 bases and J shed 0 bases, with 9 bases lying between them. CDR3 sequence (DNA): TGCAGCGTTGACAGTACTAGCTCTGGGGCCAACGTCCTGACTTTC. Amino acids: CSVDSTSSGANVLTF.

The chain joins TRBV29-1 to TRBJ2-7; D is possibly TRBD1 (6 bases). The CDR3 contains 13 residues. V dropped 6 bases and J dropped 7 bases, with 19 bases sitting between them. Germline V lookup: CDR1 SQVTM, CDR2 ANQGSEA. The CDR3 loop is CSVGDIFLSEQYF. The CDR3, as DNA: TGCAGCGTGGGGGACATATTTTTGTCGGAGCAGTACTTC.

The rearrangement uses TRBV6-5 and TRBJ1-5; no definite D call. CDR1 MNHEY and CDR2 SVGAGI come from the germline V gene. CDR3 length: 12 amino acids. V lost 5 bases and J lost 4, with 6 bases in between. CDR3: CASSQPNQPQHF. The DNA of the CDR3 is TGTGCCAGCAGTCAACCAAATCAGCCCCAGCATTTT.

V gene TRBV7-9 combines with J gene TRBJ2-3; 9 bases match TRBD2. CDR3 length equals 14 residues. Germline V gene lookup returns CDR1 SEHNR and CDR2 FQNEAQ (reference sequence). This CDR3 is CAAPLAGSTDTQYF. CDR3 bases: TGTGCGGCCCCCCTAGCGGGGAGCACAGATACGCAGTATTTT.

Notes on this clone: This sample includes further DNA sequences coding for the same CDR3. The chain couples TRBV2 to TRBJ2-1; unclear D gene. Germline assignment: CDR1 SNHLY and CDR2 FYNNEI. The CDR3 totals 11 residues. Trimming took off 4 bases at V and 6 bases at J, with 4 bases between the two ends. DNA of the CDR3: TGTGCCAGCAGTGGCCTCAATGAGCAGTTCTTC. It specifies CASSGLNEQFF.

The chain combines TRBV4-1 with TRBJ2-7; 7 nucleotides agree with TRBD2. CDR1 and CDR2 (germline): MGHRA, YSYEKL. Unmatched junction bases numbered 16, after V lost 4 bases and J lost 1 base. This CDR3 region has 18 residues. The CDR3: CASSPEPGRRGLSYEQYF. CDR3 DNA sequence: TGCGCCAGCAGCCCGGAACCAGGGCGGCGGGGGTTATCCTACGAGCAGTACTTC.

The rearrangement uses TRBV29-1 and TRBJ2-7; possibly TRBD1 for D (6 bases). V gave up 6 bases and J gave up 6 bases, with 21 bases separating them. Germline V gene lookup returns CDR1 SQVTM and CDR2 ANQGSEA. The CDR3 is 14 residues long. In nucleotides, the CDR3 is TGCAGCGTCGGAACAGGGATTCAGGCGGGCGAGCAGTACTTC. This translates into CSVGTGIQAGEQYF.

The gene calls are TRBV30 and TRBJ1-1; D unclear. V gave up 8 bases and J gave up 3 bases, with 10 bases separating them. The germline V gene has CDR1 GTSNPN and CDR2 SVGIG (reference sequence). The CDR3 contains 11 residues. CDR3 DNA sequence: TGTGCCGGAGCACGGGACACTGAAGCTTTCTTT. Translating gives CAGARDTEAFF.

The chain couples TRBV2 to TRBJ2-7, with D hard to call. This CDR3 is built from 13 residues. The germline CDR1 and CDR2 sequences are SNHLY and FYNNEI. Trimming removed 5 bases at V and 3 bases at J, with 11 bases between. In DNA, the CDR3 is TGTGCCAGCAGTTCTGTGGGTGGCTACGAGCAGTACTTC. This sequence encodes CASSSVGGYEQYF. The complete variable domain, with remaining parts taken from reference TRBV2 and TRBJ2-7, reads EPEVTQTPSHQVTQMGQEVILRCVPISNHLYFYWYRQILGQKVEFLVSFYNNEISEKSEIFDDQFSVERPDGSNFTLKIRSTKLEDSAMYFCASSSVGGYEQYFGPGTRLTVT.

The chain employs TRBV5-1 and TRBJ2-5; no clear D gene. Per the germline V gene, CDR1 is SGHRS and CDR2 is YFSETQ. The CDR3 has 11 amino acids. The ends were cut back, 1 base at V and 7 bases at J, with 5 bases in the middle. CDR3 protein: CASSLSTTQYF. CDR3 DNA sequence: TGCGCCAGCAGCTTGAGTACGACCCAGTACTTC.

This chain connects TRBV4-3 to TRBJ2-1; TRBD1 is a possible D gene (6 bases). The length of the CDR3 is 12 residues. Trimming shortened V by 5 bases and J by 8 bases, and 10 bases separated the two germline ends. Germline loops: CDR1 LGHNA, CDR2 YSLEER. In nucleotides, the CDR3 is TGCGCCAGCAGCTTCAGGGGATATGAGCAGTTCTTC. Its protein is CASSFRGYEQFF.

V gene TRBV29-1 combines with J gene TRBJ1-2; perhaps TRBD1 as D (6 bases). The CDR3 has 14 amino acids. Germline V gene sequence: CDR1 SQVTM, CDR2 ANQGSEA. Trimming took off 3 bases at V and 3 bases at J, with 14 bases between the two ends. The CDR3 protein is CSVERGEQDYGYTF. CDR3 in DNA: TGCAGCGTTGAGAGGGGGGAACAGGACTATGGCTACACCTTC. Full variable domain (rest looked up from reference TRBV29-1 and TRBJ1-2): SAVISQKPSRDICQRGTSLTIQCQVDSQVTMMFWYRQQPGQSLTLIATANQGSEATYESGFVIDKFPISRPNLTFSTLTVSNMSPEDSSIYLCSVERGEQDYGYTFGSGTRLTVV.

This clone was counted between two and nine times. The gene calls are TRBV27 and TRBJ2-7; 8 nucleotides align to TRBD1. Germline-derived CDR1 and CDR2 are MNHEY and SMNVEV (reference sequence). V lost 4 bases, J lost 0 bases, and 11 bases stayed unmatched. The length of the CDR3 is 17 residues. This CDR3 is CASSSTLDRVSSYEQYF. CDR3 nucleotide sequence: TGTGCCAGCAGTTCGACCCTGGACAGGGTCAGCTCCTACGAGCAGTACTTC.